This is a list of T cell receptor beta chains from one sample in a study of shared clonotypes between healthy human individuals. Here immunoSEQ multiplex PCR was the method, and the copy in TCRdb shows in-frame clones only, minus some. Among over 2 million clones listed, about nine tenths were seen once. Material: naive CD4+ T cells from PBMCs. These receptors all stem from a young man in good health. Some clones in this sample may be carry-over from other donors' samples. The CDR3 runs from the conserved cysteine through the conserved F or W. Each record gives: D gene, clone size, J gene, V gene, CDR3 DNA, CDR3 protein. A D gene is named only where the DNA matches it firmly. Size tells how often a clone was seen (once, few, many) or the class of an expanded clone, and some rows leave it out.

D gene: NA
clone size: NA
J gene: TRBJ2-7
V gene: TRBV5-4
CDR3 DNA: TGTGCCAGCAGAGACCCCTTAGGCTACGAGCAGTACTTC
CDR3 protein: CASRDPLGYEQYF

D gene: NA
clone size: once
J gene: TRBJ2-2
V gene: TRBV18
CDR3 DNA: TGTGCCAGCTCACCAATTGGCAGGGACCACACCGGGGAGCTGTTTTTT
CDR3 protein: CASSPIGRDHTGELFF

D gene: NA
clone size: NA
J gene: TRBJ1-2
V gene: TRBV28
CDR3 DNA: TGTGCCAGCAGTTTATTTTCGGGACAAAACTATGGCTACACCTTC
CDR3 protein: CASSLFSGQNYGYTF

D gene: NA
clone size: NA
J gene: TRBJ1-3
V gene: TRBV28
CDR3 DNA: TGTGCCAGCATCCCGACGGCCCCTCACTCTGGAAACACCATATATTTT
CDR3 protein: CASIPTAPHSGNTIYF

D gene: TRBD2
clone size: NA
J gene: TRBJ2-7
V gene: TRBV6-6
CDR3 DNA: TGTGCCAGCAGTTCCTCTAGCGGGAGTACCTACGAGCAGTACTTC
CDR3 protein: CASSSSSGSTYEQYF

D gene: NA
clone size: NA
J gene: TRBJ2-5
V gene: TRBV7-8
CDR3 DNA: TGTGCCAGCAGACAGGCGCAAGAGACCCAGTACTTC
CDR3 protein: CASRQAQETQYF

D gene: NA
clone size: NA
J gene: TRBJ1-2
V gene: TRBV6-4
CDR3 DNA: TGTGCCAGCAGAGAGTATGGCTACACCTTC
CDR3 protein: CASREYGYTF

D gene: NA
clone size: NA
J gene: TRBJ1-1
V gene: TRBV28
CDR3 DNA: TGTGCCAGCAGGAGAAGGGAGACTGAAGCTTTCTTT
CDR3 protein: CASRRRETEAFF

D gene: TRBD1
clone size: NA
J gene: TRBJ1-1
V gene: TRBV2
CDR3 DNA: TGTGCCAGCAGCACGACAGGGTGGGCTTTCTTT
CDR3 protein: CASSTTGWAFF

D gene: TRBD1
clone size: NA
J gene: TRBJ2-5
V gene: TRBV2
CDR3 DNA: TGTGCCAGCAGCCATTGGGACAGGGGGCAAGCGACCCAGTACTTC
CDR3 protein: CASSHWDRGQATQYF

D gene: NA
clone size: NA
J gene: TRBJ1-1
V gene: TRBV11-2
CDR3 DNA: TGTGCCAGCAGCTTAGAGGGCGCGAACACTGAAGCTTTCTTT
CDR3 protein: CASSLEGANTEAFF

D gene: TRBD2
clone size: NA
J gene: TRBJ2-7
V gene: TRBV5-8
CDR3 DNA: TGTGCCAGCAGCTCAATAGGAGCGGGAGTCGGCTACGAGCAGTACTTC
CDR3 protein: CASSSIGAGVGYEQYF

D gene: NA
clone size: NA
J gene: TRBJ1-1
V gene: TRBV5-1
CDR3 DNA: TGCGCCAGCAGCTCCCTGAGCAGGGAAGACACTGAAGCTTTCTTT
CDR3 protein: CASSSLSREDTEAFF

D gene: TRBD1
clone size: NA
J gene: TRBJ1-4
V gene: TRBV30
CDR3 DNA: TGTGCCTGGAGTGTGACAGGGGGGGAAAAACTGTTTTTT
CDR3 protein: CAWSVTGGEKLFF

D gene: NA
clone size: once
J gene: TRBJ2-1
V gene: TRBV25-1
CDR3 DNA: TGTGCCAGCAGTGAATTGCAGGATCCTACAAATGAGCAGTTCTTC
CDR3 protein: CASSELQDPTNEQFF

D gene: NA
clone size: NA
J gene: TRBJ2-2
V gene: TRBV28
CDR3 DNA: TGTGCCATCACTTCAGAGGGGCGGGGAGGCCGTCACGGTGCCGGGGAGCTGTTTTTT
CDR3 protein: CAITSEGRGGRHGAGELFF

D gene: NA
clone size: NA
J gene: TRBJ2-1
V gene: TRBV7-9
CDR3 DNA: TGTGCCAGCAGCTTATCCGTAGCCGGTAAGCACTACAATGAGCAGTTCTTC
CDR3 protein: CASSLSVAGKHYNEQFF

D gene: TRBD2
clone size: NA
J gene: TRBJ2-1
V gene: TRBV9
CDR3 DNA: TGTGCCAGCAGCGCTAGCGGGAGTTACCACGGTGAGCAGTTCTTC
CDR3 protein: CASSASGSYHGEQFF

D gene: NA
clone size: once
J gene: TRBJ2-5
V gene: TRBV5-1
CDR3 DNA: TGCGCCAGCAGCCCCCCCATGGGGGACCTGGCACAAGAGACCCAGTACTTC
CDR3 protein: CASSPPMGDLAQETQYF

D gene: NA
clone size: NA
J gene: TRBJ2-7
V gene: TRBV30
CDR3 DNA: TGTGCCTGGACGGGCCCCCACGAGCAGTACTTC
CDR3 protein: CAWTGPHEQYF

D gene: NA
clone size: NA
J gene: TRBJ2-7
V gene: TRBV25-1
CDR3 DNA: TGTGCCAGCAGTGTGCCGGGACACCCGTCGTACGAGCAGTACTTC
CDR3 protein: CASSVPGHPSYEQYF

D gene: NA
clone size: NA
J gene: TRBJ1-2
V gene: TRBV6-5
CDR3 DNA: TGTGCCAGCAGTTACTCGGGAATAGGCGGCCGAGGCACCTTC
CDR3 protein: CASSYSGIGGRGTF

D gene: TRBD2
clone size: NA
J gene: TRBJ2-1
V gene: TRBV15
CDR3 DNA: TGTGCCACCAGCAGACCCCTAGCGGGACCAGCCCACAATGAGCAGTTCTTC
CDR3 protein: CATSRPLAGPAHNEQFF

D gene: TRBD2
clone size: NA
J gene: TRBJ2-1
V gene: TRBV27
CDR3 DNA: TGTGCCAGCAGTTTTTATGGGACCGGGAGGGTTGAGCAGTTCTTC
CDR3 protein: CASSFYGTGRVEQFF

D gene: NA
clone size: NA
J gene: TRBJ2-3
V gene: TRBV10-3
CDR3 DNA: TGTGCCATCGGGGGCGGGAGCACAGATACGCAGTATTTT
CDR3 protein: CAIGGGSTDTQYF

D gene: NA
clone size: NA
J gene: TRBJ2-5
V gene: TRBV12-5
CDR3 DNA: TGTGCTAGTGGTTTGAGGGCAGGGGAGACCCAGTACTTC
CDR3 protein: CASGLRAGETQYF

D gene: NA
clone size: NA
J gene: TRBJ1-1
V gene: TRBV28
CDR3 DNA: TGTGCCAGCAGTAACTCAGGGTTCATGAACACTGAAGCTTTCTTT
CDR3 protein: CASSNSGFMNTEAFF

D gene: NA
clone size: NA
J gene: TRBJ1-1
V gene: TRBV7-9
CDR3 DNA: TGTGCCAGCAGCCCGACAGAGATGAACACTGAAGCTTTCTTT
CDR3 protein: CASSPTEMNTEAFF

D gene: NA
clone size: once
J gene: TRBJ2-3
V gene: TRBV7-3
CDR3 DNA: TGTGCCAGCAGCTTAATCCCGGGGAGGACGGGAGATACGCAGTATTTT
CDR3 protein: CASSLIPGRTGDTQYF

D gene: TRBD1
clone size: once
J gene: TRBJ1-4
V gene: TRBV28
CDR3 DNA: TGTGCCAGCAGTTTGCAGGACAGGGTTAATGAAAAACTGTTTTTT
CDR3 protein: CASSLQDRVNEKLFF

D gene: NA
clone size: NA
J gene: TRBJ1-5
V gene: TRBV7-2
CDR3 DNA: TGTGCCAGCAGCTTAGTCGGGCCCAGGAGCAATCAGCCCCAGCATTTT
CDR3 protein: CASSLVGPRSNQPQHF

D gene: NA
clone size: NA
J gene: TRBJ1-2
V gene: TRBV14
CDR3 DNA: TGTGCCAGCAGCCAAGGGCCTGGGGGCTACACCTTC
CDR3 protein: CASSQGPGGYTF

D gene: NA
clone size: once
J gene: TRBJ1-2
V gene: TRBV6-1
CDR3 DNA: TGTGCCAGCAGTGAAAGAGGGACTGGCTACACCTTC
CDR3 protein: CASSERGTGYTF

D gene: NA
clone size: NA
J gene: TRBJ1-1
V gene: TRBV18
CDR3 DNA: TGTGCCAGCTCACCACCTTCTCCTGGGCAGAGGAACACTGAAGCTTTCTTT
CDR3 protein: CASSPPSPGQRNTEAFF

D gene: TRBD2
clone size: NA
J gene: TRBJ2-1
V gene: TRBV5-4
CDR3 DNA: TGTGCCAGCAGCTGGGGACTAGCGGAGATGTTGGGGAATGAGCAGTTCTTC
CDR3 protein: CASSWGLAEMLGNEQFF

D gene: NA
clone size: NA
J gene: TRBJ2-1
V gene: TRBV7-7
CDR3 DNA: TGTGCCAGCAGCGCCGGGCAGGGGAGTGGGGATGAGCAGTTCTTC
CDR3 protein: CASSAGQGSGDEQFF

D gene: TRBD2
clone size: NA
J gene: TRBJ2-5
V gene: TRBV28
CDR3 DNA: TGTGCCAGCAGCCCGTCTAGCGGGAGCCAAGAGACCCAGTACTTC
CDR3 protein: CASSPSSGSQETQYF

D gene: NA
clone size: NA
J gene: TRBJ2-5
V gene: TRBV11-2
CDR3 DNA: TGTGCCAGCAGCTTATCAGAGACCCAGTACTTC
CDR3 protein: CASSLSETQYF

D gene: NA
clone size: NA
J gene: TRBJ2-2
V gene: TRBV7-3
CDR3 DNA: TGTGCCAGCAGCTTAACACCAGGGGACACCGGGGAGCTGTTTTTT
CDR3 protein: CASSLTPGDTGELFF

D gene: NA
clone size: NA
J gene: TRBJ2-1
V gene: TRBV6-1
CDR3 DNA: TGTGCCAGCAGTGAAGGTGGGGGGCGGCGAGGGTTCTTC
CDR3 protein: CASSEGGGRRGFF

D gene: NA
clone size: NA
J gene: TRBJ2-2
V gene: TRBV27
CDR3 DNA: TGTGCCAGCAGTTTAGGGTACGGACCGAACACCGGGGAGCTGTTTTTT
CDR3 protein: CASSLGYGPNTGELFF

D gene: NA
clone size: once
J gene: TRBJ2-7
V gene: TRBV2
CDR3 DNA: TGTGCCAGCATTGAGGAGGTCGGGTCCTACGAGCAGTACTTC
CDR3 protein: CASIEEVGSYEQYF